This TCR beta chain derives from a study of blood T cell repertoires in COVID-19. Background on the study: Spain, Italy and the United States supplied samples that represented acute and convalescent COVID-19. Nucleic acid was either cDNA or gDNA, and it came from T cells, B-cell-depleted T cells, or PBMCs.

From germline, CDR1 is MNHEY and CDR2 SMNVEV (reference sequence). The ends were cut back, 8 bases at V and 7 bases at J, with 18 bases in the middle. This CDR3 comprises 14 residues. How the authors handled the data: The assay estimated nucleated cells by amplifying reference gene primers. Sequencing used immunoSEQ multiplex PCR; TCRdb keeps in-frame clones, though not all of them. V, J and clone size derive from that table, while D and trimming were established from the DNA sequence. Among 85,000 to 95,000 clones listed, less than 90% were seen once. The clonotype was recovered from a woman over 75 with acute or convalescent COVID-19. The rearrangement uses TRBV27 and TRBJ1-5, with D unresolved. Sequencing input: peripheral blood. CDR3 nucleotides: TGTGCCAGCGGCCGTCAGGCCTTGGAACAGCCCCAGCATTTT. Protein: CASGRQALEQPQHF.